What follows is one T cell receptor (beta chain) and its context. Its antigen is unknown. No much larger clone exists at a distance of one base, and base qualities are not known. This sample stems from a study of T-cell memory formation after mild COVID-19 (dated by TCRdb to the early 2020s). In the study overall: TCR sequence clusters from the two donors were largely donor specific. In two donors, T-cell clones that expanded and contracted after mild COVID-19 were followed by sequencing TCRalpha and TCRbeta repertoires longitudinally. The cohort comprised two young, previously healthy adult volunteers, one female and one male. Results and caveats for the whole study, not just this receptor: The study included only a couple of mild cases, and larger cohorts that include severe cases with pre-infection samples were judged to be necessary. The second-wave clones that peaked on day 37 were not confirmed to be SARS-CoV-2 specific. From day 15 to 85, contracting clones showed balanced CD4/CD8 phenotypes, whereas a second wave of clones that expanded from day 15 to 37 leaned towards CD4+. Contracting CD4+ clones turned up mainly in the CM and EM memory subsets, whereas EMRA was where CD8+ clones were enriched. Some responding clones were found in pre-infection memory, which suggests that pre-existing cross-reactive memory T cells took part in the SARS-CoV-2 response.

V trim: 6 bases; J trim: 5 bases; unmatched bases: 4. Spanning cysteine to phenylalanine, the CDR3 consists of 15 amino acids. Only the CDR3 DNA stays, 45 bases, in frame from base 1. Ficoll-Paque density gradient centrifugation was used to isolate PBMCs. Instrument on record: Illumina NovaSeq 6000. Using 5'RACE with constant-segment primers, TCRalpha and TCRbeta cDNA libraries were constructed, with sample barcodes and unique molecular identifiers added in the process. RNA was extracted from every sample with Trizol reagent. Libraries were amplified in two PCR steps, with a second sample barcode and Illumina TruSeq adapters added in the second step. Sequencing of the libraries was done on an Illumina NovaSeq, producing 2 x 150 bp paired-end reads. As for how the authors treated the data: The reads were demultiplexed and collapsed into UMI-guided consensus sequences using migec v1.2.7. With mixcr v2.1.11, UMI consensuses were aligned to TRA and TRB V and J templates and assembled into clonotypes. Clonotypes were classified as expanded or contracted when called significant by both edgeR and NoisET, with noise models trained on biological replicates. edgeR calls used a false discovery rate-adjusted p below 0.01 and a log2 fold-change threshold of 1. As an exploratory analysis of dynamics, max-normalized trajectories of the 1000 most abundant clonotypes were examined with PCA combined with hierarchical clustering. Separately sequenced CD4+ and CD8+ repertoires were used to assign the CD4 or CD8 phenotype of responding clones. TCRdb passed the public sequencing reads through fastp at Q25 and MiXCR, retaining productive beta sequences. Rows with one shared CDR3 protein collapse into an entry with the most common genes and DNA. TCRdb, not the original authors, processed these V and J calls. Within this sample are around 200,000 distinct CDR3 sequences, with around 25% of them counted one time only. The ten largest make up over 10% of the sample.

The sequence is built from TRBV12-3 or TRBV12-4 and TRBJ2-1, with 13 middle bases fitting TRBD2. The receptor was derived from an adult woman who had mild COVID-19 (a few samples of this study predate the infection). The sample titles of this study are shuffled in the database, so cell type and time point are left out; the donor was told from shared clones. The sample comprised PBMCs or a T cell subset sorted from them (not recorded which). For the CDR3, the sequence is CASRPGLAGDNEQFF. The base sequence is TGTGCCAGCAGACCAGGACTAGCGGGAGACAATGAGCAGTTCTTC.